This TCR beta chain originates from a study of blood T cell repertoires in COVID-19. Overall study: Italy, Spain and the United States were the sources of the convalescent and acute COVID-19 samples. PBMCs, B-cell-depleted T cells, or T cells provided the cDNA or gDNA that made up the material.

Original handling: How many nucleated cells were present was estimated from reference gene primer amplification. Repertoires were generated with immunoSEQ multiplex PCR, while TCRdb's copy carries only in-frame clones and drops some. D and trimming come from the DNA, and the V and J calls and clone size come from that table. The profile covers 150,000 to 200,000 clones, with over 75% appearing a single time and approximately 10% taken by the ten largest. The source is a man between 60 and 75 years old with active or convalescent COVID-19. Sequencing used peripheral blood.

CDR3: CASTLRDRGWQPQHF. The CDR3 region has the DNA TGTGCCAGCACCCTCCGGGACAGGGGTTGGCAGCCCCAGCATTTT. The V gene is TRBV28, the J gene TRBJ1-5; 10 nucleotides match TRBD1. With 7 bases clipped from V and 7 bases from J, the junction kept 10 bases outside the gene matches. This CDR3 region has 15 residues. In germline, CDR1 is MDHEN, CDR2 SYDVKM. Full variable domain (rest looked up from reference TRBV28 and TRBJ1-5): DVKVTQSSRYLVKRTGEKVFLECVQDMDHENMFWYRQDPGLGLRLIYFSYDVKMKEKGDIPEGYSVSREKKERFSLILESASTNQTSMYLCASTLRDRGWQPQHFGDGTRLSIL.